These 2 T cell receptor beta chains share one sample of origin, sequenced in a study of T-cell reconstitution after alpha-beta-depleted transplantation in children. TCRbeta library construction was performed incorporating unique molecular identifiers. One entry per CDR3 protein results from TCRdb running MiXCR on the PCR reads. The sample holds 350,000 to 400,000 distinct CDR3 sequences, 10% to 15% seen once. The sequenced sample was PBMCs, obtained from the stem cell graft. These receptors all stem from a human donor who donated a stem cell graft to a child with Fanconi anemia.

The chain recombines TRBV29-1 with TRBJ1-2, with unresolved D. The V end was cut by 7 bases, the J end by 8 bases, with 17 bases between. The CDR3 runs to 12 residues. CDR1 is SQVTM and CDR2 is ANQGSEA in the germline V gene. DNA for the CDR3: TGCAGCGGGCAGACGCGGTCTCGGGGCTACACCTTC. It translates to CSGQTRSRGYTF.

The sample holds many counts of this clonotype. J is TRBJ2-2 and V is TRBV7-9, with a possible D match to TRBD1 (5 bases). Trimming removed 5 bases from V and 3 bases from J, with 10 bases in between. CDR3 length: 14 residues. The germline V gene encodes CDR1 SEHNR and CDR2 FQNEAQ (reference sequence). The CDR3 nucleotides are TGTGCCAGCAGCCGTGACAGATACACCGGGGAGCTGTTTTTT. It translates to CASSRDRYTGELFF.